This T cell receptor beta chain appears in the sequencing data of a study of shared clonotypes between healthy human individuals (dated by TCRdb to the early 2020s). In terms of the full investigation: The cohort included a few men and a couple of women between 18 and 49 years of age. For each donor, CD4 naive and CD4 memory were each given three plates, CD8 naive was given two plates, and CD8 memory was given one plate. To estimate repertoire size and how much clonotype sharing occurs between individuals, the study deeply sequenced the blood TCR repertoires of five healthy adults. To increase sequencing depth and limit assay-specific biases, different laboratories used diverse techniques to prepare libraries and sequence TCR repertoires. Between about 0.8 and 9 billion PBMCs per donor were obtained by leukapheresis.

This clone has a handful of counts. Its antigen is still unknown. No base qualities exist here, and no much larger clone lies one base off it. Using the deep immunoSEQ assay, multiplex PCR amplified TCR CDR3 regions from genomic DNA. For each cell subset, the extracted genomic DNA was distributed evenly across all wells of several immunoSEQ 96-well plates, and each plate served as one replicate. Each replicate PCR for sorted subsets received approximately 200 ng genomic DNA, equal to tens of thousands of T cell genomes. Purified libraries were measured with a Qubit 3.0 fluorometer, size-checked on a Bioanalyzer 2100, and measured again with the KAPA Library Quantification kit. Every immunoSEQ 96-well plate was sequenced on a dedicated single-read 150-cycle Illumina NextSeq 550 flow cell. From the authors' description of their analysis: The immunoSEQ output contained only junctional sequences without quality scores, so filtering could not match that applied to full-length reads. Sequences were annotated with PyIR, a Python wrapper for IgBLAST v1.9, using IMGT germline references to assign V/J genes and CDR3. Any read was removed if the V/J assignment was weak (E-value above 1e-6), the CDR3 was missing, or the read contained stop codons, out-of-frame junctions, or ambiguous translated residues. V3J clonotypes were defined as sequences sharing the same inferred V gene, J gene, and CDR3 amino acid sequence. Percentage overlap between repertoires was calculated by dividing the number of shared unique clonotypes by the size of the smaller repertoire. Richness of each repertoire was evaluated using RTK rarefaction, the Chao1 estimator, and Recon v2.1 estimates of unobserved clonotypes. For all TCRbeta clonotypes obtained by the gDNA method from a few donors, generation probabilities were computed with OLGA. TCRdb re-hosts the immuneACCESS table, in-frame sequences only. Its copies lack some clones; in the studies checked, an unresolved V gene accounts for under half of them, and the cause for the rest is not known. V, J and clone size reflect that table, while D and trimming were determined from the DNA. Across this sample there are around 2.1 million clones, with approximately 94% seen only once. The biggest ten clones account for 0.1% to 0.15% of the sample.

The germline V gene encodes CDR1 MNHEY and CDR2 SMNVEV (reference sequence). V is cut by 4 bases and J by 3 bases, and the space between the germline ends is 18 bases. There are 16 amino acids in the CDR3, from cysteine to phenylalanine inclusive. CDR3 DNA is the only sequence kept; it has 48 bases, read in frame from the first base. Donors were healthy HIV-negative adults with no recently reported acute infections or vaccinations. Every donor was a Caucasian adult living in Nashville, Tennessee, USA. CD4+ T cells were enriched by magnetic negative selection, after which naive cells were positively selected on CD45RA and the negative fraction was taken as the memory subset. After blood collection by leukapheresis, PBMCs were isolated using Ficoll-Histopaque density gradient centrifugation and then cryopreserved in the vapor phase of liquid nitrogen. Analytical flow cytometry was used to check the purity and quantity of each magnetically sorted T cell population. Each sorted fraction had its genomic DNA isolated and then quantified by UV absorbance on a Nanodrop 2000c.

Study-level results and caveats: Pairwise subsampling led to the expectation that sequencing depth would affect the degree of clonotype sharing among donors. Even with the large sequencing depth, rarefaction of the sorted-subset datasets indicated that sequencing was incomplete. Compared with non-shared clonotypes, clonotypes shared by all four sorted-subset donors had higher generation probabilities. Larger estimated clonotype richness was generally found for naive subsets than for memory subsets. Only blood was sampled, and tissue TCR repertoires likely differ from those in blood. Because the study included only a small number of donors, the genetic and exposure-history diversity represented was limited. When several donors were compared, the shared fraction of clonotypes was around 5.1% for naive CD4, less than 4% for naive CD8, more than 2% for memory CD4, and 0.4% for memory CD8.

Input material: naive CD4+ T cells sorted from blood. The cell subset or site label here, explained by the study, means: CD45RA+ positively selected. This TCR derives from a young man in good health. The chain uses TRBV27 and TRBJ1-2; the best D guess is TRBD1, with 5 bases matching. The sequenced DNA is TGTGCCAGCAGTTCCCTACCCGTCAGGGTTGACTATGGCTACACCTTC. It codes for CASSSLPVRVDYGYTF.